This T cell receptor beta chain was identified in a study of patients and donors after allogeneic stem cell transplantation. Germline CDR1 is GTSNPN and CDR2 is SVGIG (reference sequence). V lost 1 base and J 6 bases, leaving 9 bases between the germline ends. The CDR3 spans 12 residues. The table lists this clonotype with a few counts. TCRdb used MiXCR to reprocess the RT-PCR reads, holding one entry per CDR3 protein. The sample includes a few hundred thousand distinct CDR3 sequences, roughly 14% seen only once; the top ten take roughly 10%. The material sequenced was blood, either unsorted or a sorted T cell fraction (not recorded which). This clonotype was sampled from a human donor who was either an allogeneic HSCT recipient or a stem cell or donor lymphocyte infusion donor (not recorded which). It is not recorded whose cells these are; they may come from a transplant donor. The chain combines TRBV30 with TRBJ1-2; tentative D call: TRBD1 (5 bases). Written as DNA, the CDR3 is TGTGCCTGGAGTGACAGGATTGATGGCTACACCTTC. Its protein is CAWSDRIDGYTF.